This record concerns one T cell receptor (beta chain) sequence. Its antigen is as yet unknown. The authors carried out high-throughput sequencing of TCR beta. They applied it to CD8+ and CD4+ T cells obtained from blood. This specimen comes from a study of CD8 T cells in Susac syndrome. General study results and limits: The study recognized that its TCR sequencing and HLA analysis covered a relatively small number of individuals.

Random hexamers served to reverse transcribe roughly 0.45 to 1 ug RNA. Multiplex immunoSEQ PCR targeted 54 Vbeta and 13 Jbeta TCR beta segments. TCRdb called the immunoSEQ multiplex PCR reads again in MiXCR, with one record for every CDR3 protein. The data contain more than 250,000 distinct CDR3 sequences, 92% of them singletons. The CDR3 is made up of 13 amino acids. CDR1 is DFQATT and CDR2 is SNEGSKA in the germline V gene (reference sequence). The ends were cut back, 3 bases at V and 0 bases at J, with 8 bases in the middle. The J gene is TRBJ1-1, the V gene TRBV20-1; no reliable D call. Material: CD4+ T cells from PBMCs. The sequence was obtained from a human donor with multiple sclerosis. CDR3 residues: CSARADLNTEAFF. The CDR3 DNA sequence: TGCAGTGCTAGGGCAGATCTGAACACTGAAGCTTTCTTT.